The rows below give T cell receptor beta chains drawn from one sample of a study of tumor and adjacent non-tumor tissue in lung cancer. Each CDR3 protein is one row after TCRdb ran MiXCR on the multiplex PCR reads. The table shows approximately 80,000 distinct CDR3 sequences, with about 82% occurring only once. Sequences were obtained from distant non-tumor lung tissue. All receptors derive from a man between 60 and 70 years old with non-small cell lung cancer. CDR3s leave out the opening cysteine and the closing phenylalanine or tryptophan.

J gene,V gene,CDR3 protein
TRBJ2-5,TRBV20-1,SAFVQYRVSFGETQY
TRBJ2-7,TRBV5-5,ASSPRTGSSYEQY
TRBJ1-6,TRBV11-2,TSSLETGGFSPLH
TRBJ1-6,TRBV6-6,ASSRGTVGSSLH
TRBJ1-1,TRBV11-2,ANSELGTEAF
TRBJ2-7,TRBV4-1,ASSQDEAHGNKQC
TRBJ2-2,TRBV11-3,ASSSREAGVYRAGEPF
TRBJ2-2,TRBV13,ASSQLAGELF
TRBJ1-5,TRBV5-1,ASRLEGANNQPQH
TRBJ1-6,TRBV6-5,TSGWRRRDNSALH
TRBJ1-1,TRBV11-2,SSSLGGALTEAF
TRBJ2-1,TRBV29-1,SIWGGRYNEQF
TRBJ2-7,TRBV6-5,AGSYTSGNSYEQY
TRBJ1-2,TRBV11-2,ASRGQLDYGYI
TRBJ1-1,TRBV11-3,ASTERGGTEAF
TRBJ1-5,TRBV12-3/TRBV12-4,ASSLAGGQPQH
TRBJ2-2,TRBV20-1,SVRGTGGGDTGELF
TRBJ2-7,TRBV29-1,SVDRDRVLTYKQY
TRBJ2-5,TRBV11-1,ASSLATGGTQY
TRBJ2-1,TRBV20-1,NADSAGGPWNEQF
TRBJ2-5,TRBV4-3,ASSQDHGETQY
TRBJ2-7,TRBV4-3,ASSTRTNPGAYDQY
TRBJ2-6,TRBV4-3,ASNQEAVAGANILT
TRBJ2-5,TRBV11-3,ASSLGSSGGSQETQY
TRBJ2-7,TRBV29-1,SVQTRTGGEDEQY
TRBJ2-7,TRBV6-6,VSSPNERNYEQY
TRBJ2-1,TRBV6-1,DSSDAAGGHNVQF
TRBJ2-4,TRBV29-1,SVEVVGTAKNIKY
TRBJ2-3,TRBV7-9,ASSTPFSGRTDTQY
TRBJ2-7,TRBV20-1,SAKMTRDPYEHY
TRBJ1-4,TRBV29-1,GVGAGKNEKPF
TRBJ1-5,TRBV6-5,ASSYSAQDSQPQH
TRBJ2-3,TRBV20-1,SAEPQDSSTDTEY
TRBJ2-7,TRBV11-1,DSSLAIRDDSYEQY
TRBJ2-5,TRBV6-5,ASSDIRTAGAQY
TRBJ2-5,TRBV12-3/TRBV12-4,VSSVSGGASRTQY
TRBJ1-6,TRBV11-3,ASSARGRSPLH
TRBJ2-4,TRBV11-1,ANSQTIGRAKNIQY
TRBJ2-1,TRBV6-2/TRBV6-3,AGSYSETSGSYNEQF
TRBJ1-6,TRBV7-8,ASNLSTGGGFDNSPLH
TRBJ2-1,TRBV18,ARSPTQDGEQF
TRBJ2-3,TRBV20-1,SARGTGGSNTQY
TRBJ2-1,TRBV6-5,ASSYDRSSYNEQF
TRBJ2-7,TRBV20-1,STDRTGIMEQY
TRBJ2-7,TRBV13,ASRCYGGMNPYEQY
TRBJ2-3,TRBV20-1,SASGANTDTRY
TRBJ1-4,TRBV11-1,ASSGGSSCGEKLF
TRBJ1-5,TRBV20-1,SANYGMTGLLTTNKPQH
TRBJ1-1,TRBV14,ASSQVQGFGTEAF
TRBJ2-3,TRBV11-3,ASCHVGSTDTQY
TRBJ2-1,TRBV12-3/TRBV12-4,ARSWTSGRNDEQF
TRBJ1-1,TRBV6-6,AISYILETEAF
TRBJ2-2,TRBV4-3,ASSQDPPGDTGELF
TRBJ2-7,TRBV6-6,ASSPQWVKHY
TRBJ2-3,TRBV12-3/TRBV12-4,ATRISGDTQY
TRBJ2-7,TRBV20-1,SAREDRTSGRVAEREEY
TRBJ1-1,TRBV4-2,ASSQDLEYTEAF